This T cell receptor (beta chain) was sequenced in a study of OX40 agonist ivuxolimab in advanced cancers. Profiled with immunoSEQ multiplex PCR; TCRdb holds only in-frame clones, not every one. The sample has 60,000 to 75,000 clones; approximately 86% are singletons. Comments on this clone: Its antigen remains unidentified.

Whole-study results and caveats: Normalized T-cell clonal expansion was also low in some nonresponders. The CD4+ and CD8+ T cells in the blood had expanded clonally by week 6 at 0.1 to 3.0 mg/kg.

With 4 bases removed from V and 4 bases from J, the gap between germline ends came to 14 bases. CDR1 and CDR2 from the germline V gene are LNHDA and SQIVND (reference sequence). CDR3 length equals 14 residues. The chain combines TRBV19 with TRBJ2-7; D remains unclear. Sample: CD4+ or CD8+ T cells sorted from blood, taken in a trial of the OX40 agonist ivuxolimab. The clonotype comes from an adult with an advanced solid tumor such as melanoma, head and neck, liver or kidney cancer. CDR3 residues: CASSTLSDGYEQYF. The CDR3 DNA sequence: TGTGCCAGTAGTACCCTATCGGACGGATACGAGCAGTACTTC.